These 17 T cell receptor beta chains share one sample of origin, sequenced in a study of OX40 agonist ivuxolimab in advanced cancers. The method was immunoSEQ multiplex PCR; TCRdb's version includes in-frame clones alone and lacks a portion of them. The sample records about 54,000 clones, 70% to 90% being singletons. The source material was CD4+ or CD8+ T cells sorted from blood, sampled in a trial of the OX40 agonist ivuxolimab. Source of these receptors: an adult with an advanced solid tumor such as melanoma, head and neck, liver or kidney cancer.

The V gene is TRBV5-1, the J gene TRBJ2-3, with D possibly TRBD2 on 6 matching bases. V was trimmed by 3 bases and J by 2 bases, leaving 19 bases between them. The CDR3 loop spans 17 amino acids. Germline V lookup: CDR1 SGHRS, CDR2 YFSETQ. CDR3: CASSSARDSQYTDTQYF. The CDR3 bases are TGCGCCAGCAGCTCGGCACGGGACTCACAGTACACAGATACGCAGTATTTT.

The chain is built from TRBV18 and TRBJ2-7; maybe TRBD2 (5 bases). Between the trimmed V and J ends, which lost 9 bases and 3 bases, there was a span of 18 bases. This CDR3 spans 14 amino acids. Germline V CDR1 and CDR2: KGHSH, LQKENI. The CDR3 DNA is TGTGCCAGTACCCGGGCTAGCAATTACTACGAGCAGTACTTC. This sequence encodes CASTRASNYYEQYF.

In this sample, this clone turned up once. CDR3 bases: TGTGCCAGCAGTGACAGCGGTGCCTACGAGCAGTACTTC. As protein: CASSDSGAYEQYF. This sequence joins TRBV2 and TRBJ2-7; a possible D gene is TRBD2 (5 bases). This CDR3 has 13 amino acids. Trimming took 3 bases from V and 2 from J, leaving 8 bases between them. Per the germline V gene, CDR1 is SNHLY and CDR2 is FYNNEI.

The rearrangement uses TRBV16 and TRBJ1-4; D ambiguous. The CDR3 totals 17 residues. V was pared by 3 bases and J by 0 bases, with 14 bases between. CDR1 is KGHSY and CDR2 is FQNENV in the germline V gene. As DNA, the CDR3 is TGTGCCAGCAGCCAGCCCGCCACCCCCGCAACTAATGAAAAACTGTTTTTT. This translates into CASSQPATPATNEKLFF.

DNA for the CDR3: TGTGCCAGCAGTCCGAGCTCCTATAATTCACCCCTCCACTTT. Amino acid sequence: CASSPSSYNSPLHF. The chain links TRBV2 to TRBJ1-6; no firm D call. Germline V gives CDR1 SNHLY, CDR2 FYNNEI. V dropped 5 bases and J dropped 0 bases, with 5 bases sitting between them. The CDR3 is 14 amino acids.

This clone was seen only a few times. The rearrangement joins TRBV7-2 to TRBJ1-1; TRBD1 matches 8 bases. Per the germline V gene, CDR1 is SGHTA and CDR2 is FQGNSA. The J segment lost 6 bases and the V segment lost 4 bases, leaving 4 bases of the junction unmatched. The CDR3 length is 13 residues. CDR3 sequence (DNA): TGTGCCAGCAGCTCAGACAGGGGCCCTGAAGCTTTCTTT. Its protein is CASSSDRGPEAFF.

The gene calls are TRBV19 and TRBJ1-2; 7 bases are a match to TRBD1. The CDR3 sequence is 16 residues long. CDR1 is LNHDA, CDR2 SQIVND, per germline (reference sequence). V trimming: 0 bases; J trimming: 8 bases; junction bases outside the gene matches: 12. CDR3 loop: CASSIDPAGGQGGYTF. The CDR3 DNA follows: TGTGCCAGTAGTATAGATCCAGCAGGGGGGCAAGGAGGCTACACCTTC.

The chain combines TRBV28 with TRBJ2-3; D gene uncertain. Germline CDR1 is MDHEN and CDR2 is SYDVKM. Trimming stripped 3 bases from V and 0 bases from J, with 13 bases between. The length of the CDR3 is 16 residues. Here the CDR3 reads CASSFPLGPSTDTQYF. CDR3 bases: TGTGCCAGCAGTTTTCCCCTCGGCCCTAGCACAGATACGCAGTATTTT.

The rearrangement links TRBV29-1 to TRBJ2-1; TRBD2 matches at 11 bases. The CDR3 runs 17 residues. The J segment lost 2 bases and the V segment lost 0 bases, leaving 6 bases of the junction unmatched. The V gene's germline CDR1 is SQVTM and CDR2 ANQGSEA. The CDR3 here is CSVEEASGRRTYNEQFF. The CDR3 nucleotides read TGCAGCGTTGAAGAGGCTAGCGGGAGGAGAACCTACAATGAGCAGTTCTTC.

The chain recombines TRBV28 with TRBJ1-3; 8 nucleotides agree with TRBD1. Germline CDR1 is MDHEN and CDR2 is SYDVKM. V trimming: 10 bases; J trimming: 9 bases; junction bases outside the gene matches: 8. The CDR3 is 12 residues long. The CDR3 region is CATQGAAGTIYF. The CDR3 DNA is TGTGCCACCCAGGGGGCGGCGGGCACCATATATTTT. Based on the CDR3 plus reference TRBV28 and TRBJ1-3, the full variable domain is DVKVTQSSRYLVKRTGEKVFLECVQDMDHENMFWYRQDPGLGLRLIYFSYDVKMKEKGDIPEGYSVSREKKERFSLILESASTNQTSMYLCATQGAAGTIYFGEGSWLTVV.

The chain combines TRBV7-2 with TRBJ2-3, with D perhaps TRBD1 or TRBD2 (5 bases each). Germline CDR1 and CDR2: SGHTA and FQGNSA. The germline V and J ends were trimmed by 4 bases and 6 bases, with 14 bases remaining between them. The CDR3 loop spans 14 amino acids. The CDR3 nucleotides read TGTGCCAGCAGCTCAAGTTACGGGGCGGATACGCAGTATTTT. Translated, it gives CASSSSYGADTQYF. Based on the CDR3 plus reference TRBV7-2 and TRBJ2-3, the full variable domain is GAGVSQSPSNKVTEKGKDVELRCDPISGHTALYWYRQSLGQGLEFLIYFQGNSAPDKSGLPSDRFSAERTGGSVSTLTIQRTQQEDSAVYLCASSSSYGADTQYFGPGTRLTVL.

The chain has TRBV5-1 and TRBJ1-3; a possible D gene is TRBD1 (5 bases). Trimming pared 2 bases from V and 2 bases from J, leaving 8 bases between. The CDR3 extends over 14 amino acids. CDR1 and CDR2 (germline): SGHRS, YFSETQ. Here the CDR3 reads CASSFGGPGNTIYF. The CDR3 DNA reads as TGCGCCAGCAGCTTCGGGGGTCCTGGAAACACCATATATTTT.

The V and J genes are TRBV9 and TRBJ2-7; D not resolved. The germline CDR1 and CDR2 sequences are SGDLS and YYNGEE. The V gene lost 2 bases and the J gene lost 2 bases, with 8 bases spanning the gap. This CDR3 spans 13 amino acids. The CDR3 sequence is CASSVGPTYEQYF. The CDR3 region has the DNA TGTGCCAGCAGCGTCGGTCCTACCTACGAGCAGTACTTC.

The CDR3 DNA sequence: TGTGCCAGCAGTCTGGGACAGGGGGCGCGCGAGCAGTACTTC. Its translation: CASSLGQGAREQYF. This rearrangement joins TRBV28 to TRBJ2-7; 12 nucleotides match TRBD1. The CDR3 spans 14 residues. With V trimmed by 5 bases and J by 6 bases, 5 bases remained unmatched. The germline gives CDR1 MDHEN, CDR2 SYDVKM.

The chain joins TRBV5-1 to TRBJ1-2, with D hard to call. Per the germline V gene, CDR1 is SGHRS and CDR2 is YFSETQ. There are 14 residues in the CDR3. Deletions cut 0 bases from V and 4 bases from J, with 10 bases between. The CDR3 nucleotides read TGCGCCAGCAGCTTGGATGAGGAACGCTATGGCTACACCTTC. This encodes CASSLDEERYGYTF.

In its sample, this clone was seen a few times. This chain links TRBV7-2 with TRBJ2-3, with TRBD2 identical over 7 bases. The junction had 9 bases not matched to a gene; V was cut back by 5 bases and J by 1 base. The germline V gene has CDR1 SGHTA and CDR2 FQGNSA. The CDR3 is 16 amino acids. The CDR3 sequence is CASSMPGAGRTDTQYF. The CDR3 DNA follows: TGTGCCAGCAGCATGCCTGGAGCGGGGCGCACAGATACGCAGTATTTT.

The V and J genes are TRBV19 and TRBJ2-5, with 9 bases fitting TRBD1. This CDR3 is 16 amino acids long. Per germline, CDR1 LNHDA and CDR2 SQIVND (reference sequence). With V trimmed by 7 bases and J by 4 bases, 13 bases remained unmatched. The CDR3 nucleotides read TGTGCCAGTACTGGAACAGGGGGCGCGGTGGGAGAGACCCAGTACTTC. Its protein product is CASTGTGGAVGETQYF. The variable domain in full, completed from reference TRBV19 and TRBJ2-5, reads DGGITQSPKYLFRKEGQNVTLSCEQNLNHDAMYWYRQDPGQGLRLIYYSQIVNDFQKGDIAEGYSVSREKKESFPLTVTSAQKNPTAFYLCASTGTGGAVGETQYFGPGTRLLVL.